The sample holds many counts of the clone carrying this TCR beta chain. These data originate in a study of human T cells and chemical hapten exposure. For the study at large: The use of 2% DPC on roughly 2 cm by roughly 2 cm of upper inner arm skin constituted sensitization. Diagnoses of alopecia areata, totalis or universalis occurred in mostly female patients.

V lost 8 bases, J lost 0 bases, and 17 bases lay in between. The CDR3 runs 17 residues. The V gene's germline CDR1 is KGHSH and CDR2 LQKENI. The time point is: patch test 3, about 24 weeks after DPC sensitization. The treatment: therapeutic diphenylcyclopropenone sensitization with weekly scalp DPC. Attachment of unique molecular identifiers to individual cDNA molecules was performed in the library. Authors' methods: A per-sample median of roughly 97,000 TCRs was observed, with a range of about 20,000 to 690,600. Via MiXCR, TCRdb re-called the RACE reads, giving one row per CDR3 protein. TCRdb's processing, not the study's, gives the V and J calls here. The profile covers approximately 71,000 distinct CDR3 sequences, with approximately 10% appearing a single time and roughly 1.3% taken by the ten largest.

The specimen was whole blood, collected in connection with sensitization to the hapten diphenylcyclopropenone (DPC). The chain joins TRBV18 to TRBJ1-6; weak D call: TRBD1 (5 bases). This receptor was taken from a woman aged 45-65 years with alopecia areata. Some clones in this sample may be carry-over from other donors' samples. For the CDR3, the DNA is TGTGCCAGCACCCCGACGGGGCCGACCTCCTATAATTCACCCCTCCACTTT. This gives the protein CASTPTGPTSYNSPLHF.